This T cell receptor (beta chain) was sequenced in a study of vaccination effects on CD4 cells after COVID-19 (dated by TCRdb to 2022 to 2024). Looking at the study overall: Across the study, the median time from the second dose to post-vaccine sampling was 72 days (range 14 to 241). The full study included some eleven COVID-19 convalescent patients and a few SARS-CoV-2-naive healthy vaccine recipients. In both COVID-19 convalescent patients and infection-naive vaccine recipients, the study compared SARS-CoV-2 spike-specific CD4+ TCR repertoires from before mRNA vaccination with those from after it. The Oncomine TCR Beta short-read assay on an Illumina iSeq 100 was used to sequence cultures from other donors in the study. The paper's findings and limits, for the study overall: Among healthy vaccine recipients, nearly all vaccine-induced clones were SARS-CoV-2 mono-reactive, and just 1 of 255 was cross-reactive with common cold coronaviruses. Only a small number of convalescent patients were included, and no early post-infection timepoints were available, which limited the study. Marked clonal contraction was observed in both infection-induced and vaccine-induced clones at late post-vaccination timepoints, consistent with waning T cell responses.

This clone was seen only once. The target of this receptor is not known. There are no base qualities to consult, and no much larger clone falls within one base. In the ViraFEST assay, PBMC were stimulated with viral peptide pools, and antigen-specific CD4+ T cell clonotypes were then identified by expansion using TCR sequencing. After 10 to 11 days of culture, CD4+ T cells were isolated with the EasySep CD4+ T cell isolation kit. Each participant received two doses of an mRNA SARS-CoV-2 vaccine, either BNT162b2 or mRNA-1273. Negative nucleocapsid antibody results before and after vaccination confirmed that the healthy vaccine recipients had no prior SARS-CoV-2 infection. Approximately 2 million PBMC per well were cultured in IMDM with roughly 5% human AB serum, 9 to 10 IU/ml IL-2 and gentamicin, plus 10 ug/ml peptides. On days 3 and 7, half of the culture medium was replaced with fresh IL-2-containing medium. Unless noted otherwise, every peptide stimulation condition was cultured in triplicate wells. PBMC were separated from whole blood using Ficoll-Paque Plus gradient centrifugation and were then either cryopreserved at -140C or used fresh. The spike proteins of SARS-CoV-2 and of the common cold coronaviruses HCoV-NL63, HCoV-OC43 and HCoV-229E were spanned by overlapping peptide pools. Genomic DNA was extracted from cultured CD4+ T cells with the QIAamp micro DNA kit.

Relative to germline, V is 6 bases shorter and J is 7 bases shorter, with 12 bases between their ends. From cysteine to phenylalanine, the CDR3 is 12 amino acids long. Here the CDR3 DNA is all that survives: 36 bases in frame from base 1. Library construction relied on the immunoSEQ multiplex PCR assay. DNA from the cultured, isolated CD4+ T cells was subjected to TCR beta CDR3 sequencing. As for the authors' bioinformatics: The analysis removed non-productive TCR sequences, trimmed reads to the CDR3 region, and retained only CDR3s that were 7 or more amino acids long. Antigen-specific clonotypes were identified using the MANAFEST web app by comparison of expansion in peptide wells against reference cultures. For clones to be considered positive, expansion at FDR<0.05 versus reference and all other wells, an odds ratio above 5, and a frequency above 0.1% in two replicate wells were required. A clonotype was defined as cross-reactive if the clonotype was significantly expanded both in SARS-CoV-2 spike wells and in at least one common cold coronavirus spike condition. CDR3 similarity was assessed by Levenshtein distance using the stringdist R package, and unrooted trees were constructed with ape in R 3.6.1. The immuneACCESS repertoire file appears here via TCRdb, limited to in-frame rearrangements. These files lack a portion of the clones; in checked studies, under half of the deficit traces to unresolved V genes, and the cause of the others is not known. The V and J calls and clone size come from that table; D and trimming were worked out from the DNA. Across this sample there are some 22,000 clones, with about 70% seen only once. The ten largest clones add up to 7% to 9.5% of the sample.

Here the sequenced sample was CD4+ T cells from PBMCs cultured with SARS-CoV-2 spike peptides, taken after COVID-19 vaccination. Explained via the paper, the cell subset or site label denotes: SARS-CoV-2 spike overlapping peptide pool stimulation. This sequence originates from a human donor who received a COVID-19 vaccine. The chain was built from TRBV12-3 or TRBV12-4 and TRBJ1-2, and TRBD1 may be the D gene, going by 6 matching bases. The nucleotide sequence is given as TGTGCCAGCAGCCCAGGGGCGGGTGGCTACACCTTC. Its amino acids are CASSPGAGGYTF.